The 31 T cell receptor beta chains reported below all come from one sample, sequenced in a study of blood T cell repertoires in COVID-19. The table came from immunoSEQ multiplex PCR; TCRdb's copy has only in-frame clones and leaves some out. The sample consists of 300,000 to 400,000 clones, 70% to 90% of them appearing once. Sequenced: peripheral blood. The receptor set was obtained from a woman aged 45-65 years with active or convalescent COVID-19.

The chain carries TRBV4-2 and TRBJ2-5; 13 bases fit TRBD2. This CDR3 region has 16 residues. V trimming: 2 bases; J trimming: 5 bases; junction bases outside the gene matches: 5. The germline gives CDR1 LGHNA, CDR2 YNFKEQ. DNA of the CDR3: TGTGCCAGCAGCCAAACTAGCGGGGGGGCGGCTGAGACCCAGTACTTC. Translated: CASSQTSGGAAETQYF.

Only one count was recorded for this clone. The rearrangement uses TRBV5-1 and TRBJ1-6; D not resolved. The CDR3 is 14 residues long. V shed 5 bases and J shed 0 bases, with 6 bases lying between them. CDR1 and CDR2 from the germline V gene are SGHRS and YFSETQ. The CDR3 here is CASSSSSYNSPLHF. The CDR3, as DNA: TGCGCCAGCAGTTCCAGCTCCTATAATTCACCCCTCCACTTT.

The rearrangement uses TRBV18 and TRBJ1-2; possible D gene TRBD1, 5 bases. The CDR3 runs 13 residues. V was shortened by 4 bases and J by 4 bases, with 10 bases between the two germline ends. Looked up from germline, CDR1 is KGHSH and CDR2 is LQKENI. The CDR3 protein is CASSRTGVYGYTF. CDR3 bases: TGTGCCAGCTCACGTACAGGCGTCTATGGCTACACCTTC.

This sequence joins TRBV5-1 and TRBJ2-2; a weak D match, TRBD2 (6 bases). CDR1 and CDR2 from the germline V gene are SGHRS and YFSETQ. The V gene lost 3 bases and the J gene lost 0 bases, with 15 bases spanning the gap. The length of the CDR3 is 17 residues. DNA of the CDR3: TGCGCCAGCAGCTCATTCCCTAGCGTTGCGAACACCGGGGAGCTGTTTTTT. Protein sequence: CASSSFPSVANTGELFF.

This chain joins TRBV10-3 and TRBJ1-1, with 8 bases that match TRBD1. In germline, CDR1 is ENHRY, CDR2 SYGVKD. The CDR3 covers 13 residues. V lost 4 bases to trimming and J lost 6 bases; unmatched junction nucleotides: 4. CDR3 in amino acids: CAISVTGAAEAFF. The DNA for the CDR3 is TGTGCCATCAGTGTGACAGGGGCGGCTGAAGCTTTCTTT.

This clone was counted a single time. CDR3 loop: CASSLRDGSLGQLQETQYF. In DNA form, the CDR3 reads TGTGCCAGCAGCTTAAGGGACGGGTCTCTAGGACAGCTACAAGAGACCCAGTACTTC. The chain links TRBV7-9 to TRBJ2-5, with a tentative D call TRBD1 (6 bases). The germline V and J ends were trimmed by 2 bases and 2 bases, with 24 bases remaining between them. Germline loops: CDR1 SEHNR, CDR2 FQNEAQ (reference sequence). CDR3 length: 19 amino acids.

This chain uses TRBV7-2 with TRBJ2-3, with 11 bases matching TRBD2. The CDR3 extends over 16 amino acids. Trimming took 5 bases from V and 0 from J; bases not matched to a gene: 4. Germline CDR1 is SGHTA and CDR2 is FQGNSA. CDR3 in DNA: TGTGCCAGCAGCCCCCGGACTAGCGGGAGCACAGATACGCAGTATTTT. It translates to CASSPRTSGSTDTQYF.

This clone was detected once. V and J are TRBV7-3 and TRBJ2-3; 11 nucleotides line up with TRBD2. Germline loops: CDR1 SGHTA, CDR2 FQGTGA. CDR3 length: 19 residues. The V segment lost 3 bases and the J segment 5 bases; nucleotides outside the gene matches: 16. The DNA of the CDR3 is TGTGCCAGCAGCTTGTTCCCAACCCTAGCGGGAGGTAGTGGAGATACGCAGTATTTT. As protein: CASSLFPTLAGGSGDTQYF.

This clone was counted once. The chain combines TRBV20-1 with TRBJ2-5; 7 bases are a match to TRBD1. V shed 7 bases, J shed 5 bases, and the junction held 4 bases outside the gene matches. Looked up from germline, CDR1 is DFQATT and CDR2 is SNEGSKA (reference sequence). This CDR3 has 11 residues. The CDR3 loop reads CSGHRGETQYF. The CDR3 DNA reads TGCAGTGGACACAGGGGCGAGACCCAGTACTTC.

V gene TRBV5-8 combines with J gene TRBJ1-1, with D uncertain. From germline, CDR1 is SGHTS and CDR2 YDEGEE. Trimming cost V 0 bases and J 8 bases, with 5 bases left between them. CDR3 length equals 11 residues. The CDR3 protein is CASSLVREAFF. The CDR3 region has the DNA TGTGCCAGCAGCTTGGTCAGGGAAGCTTTCTTT.

This clone was observed a single time. V is TRBV10-3 and J is TRBJ1-1; TRBD1 matches at 7 bases. Germline V gene data show CDR1 as ENHRY and CDR2 as SYGVKD. The V segment lost 0 bases and the J segment 5 bases; nucleotides outside the gene matches: 9. This CDR3 region has 16 residues. The CDR3 loop is CAISESLGQVGTEAFF. The CDR3 coding sequence is TGTGCCATCAGTGAGTCTCTAGGACAGGTCGGGACTGAAGCTTTCTTT.

The gene calls are TRBV7-3 and TRBJ1-2; D is ambiguous. Trimming removed 5 bases from V and 2 bases from J, with 9 bases in between. CDR3 length: 13 residues. From germline, CDR1 is SGHTA and CDR2 FQGTGA. The CDR3 nucleotides read TGTGCCAGCAGCGAACGAGGGAACTATGGCTACACCTTC. Encoded protein: CASSERGNYGYTF.

This chain uses TRBV3-1 (or the pseudogene TRBV3-2) with TRBJ1-1, with D tentatively TRBD1 (5 bases). Germline CDR1 and CDR2: LGHDT and YNNKEL (reference sequence). Trimming stripped 4 bases from V and 8 bases from J, with 8 bases between. The CDR3 has 11 amino acids. The CDR3: CASSLGREAFF. CDR3 bases: TGTGCCAGCAGCCTGGGGCGGGAAGCTTTCTTT.

This chain uses TRBV4-3 with TRBJ2-3; D is perhaps TRBD1 (5 bases). Germline V gene sequence: CDR1 LGHNA, CDR2 YSLEER. V lost 2 bases and J lost 6, with 15 bases in between. The CDR3 spans 15 residues. This chain's CDR3 is CASSQTGRRMDTQYF. The DNA of the CDR3 is TGCGCCAGCAGCCAAACAGGCCGGCGGATGGATACGCAGTATTTT.

The V gene is TRBV7-9, the J gene TRBJ2-7; D perhaps matches TRBD1 (6 bases). Germline V gives CDR1 SEHNR, CDR2 FQNEAQ (reference sequence). V gave up 6 bases and J gave up 6 bases, with 12 bases separating them. This CDR3 region has 12 residues. CDR3 nucleotides: TGTGCCAGCAGTTTGACAGGATCCGAGCAGTACTTC. Translating it yields CASSLTGSEQYF.

The rearrangement links TRBV10-3 to TRBJ1-2, with TRBD1 matching 10 bases. This CDR3 region has 16 residues. Per germline, CDR1 ENHRY and CDR2 SYGVKD. With 3 bases clipped from V and 8 bases from J, the junction kept 12 bases outside the gene matches. This CDR3 is CAISDLNAGQGKGYTF. The CDR3 DNA reads TGTGCCATCAGTGATTTAAACGCGGGACAGGGGAAAGGCTACACCTTC.

The chain links TRBV7-9 to TRBJ2-1; 8 nucleotides align to TRBD1. The V gene's germline CDR1 is SEHNR and CDR2 FQNEAQ (reference sequence). The CDR3 is 15 amino acids. V shed 3 bases and J 4 bases; nucleotides not matched to a gene: 5. The CDR3 is CASSLGTGFYNEQFF. The DNA of the CDR3 is TGTGCCAGCAGCTTGGGGACAGGCTTTTACAATGAGCAGTTCTTC.

V usage is TRBV13 and J usage is TRBJ1-1, with D perhaps matching TRBD1 (5 bases). Looked up from germline, CDR1 is PRHDT and CDR2 is FYEKMQ (reference sequence). V was shortened by 5 bases and J by 2 bases, with 15 bases between the two germline ends. This CDR3 has 15 residues. The DNA for the CDR3 is TGTGCCAGCAGCCTCCCCCCGGGGGAAAACACTGAAGCTTTCTTT. This translates into CASSLPPGENTEAFF.

In the case of this clone: Distinct nucleotide sequences in the sample also encode this CDR3. The chain carries TRBV28 and TRBJ2-3, with D possibly TRBD2 on 5 matching bases. The CDR3 covers 15 residues. V was cut by 2 bases and J by 1 base, with 10 bases left in between. Germline assignment: CDR1 MDHEN and CDR2 SYDVKM. CDR3 sequence reads: CASSLLAGRTDTQYF. For the CDR3, the DNA is TGTGCCAGCAGTTTACTAGCTGGTCGCACAGATACGCAGTATTTT.

At least ten counts were recorded for this clone. The genes are TRBV6-1 and TRBJ2-7; 9 bases are shared with TRBD2. Germline CDR1 MNHNS, CDR2 SASEGT. CDR3 size: 16 residues. The J segment lost 3 bases and the V segment lost 1 base, leaving 7 bases of the junction unmatched. The CDR3 DNA sequence: TGTGCCAGCAGTGAAGGGAAGGCGGGGGGGCTCTACGAGCAGTACTTC. It encodes CASSEGKAGGLYEQYF.

The genes are TRBV18 and TRBJ2-2; 8 bases align to TRBD2. V dropped 1 base and J dropped 0; count of bases not matched to a gene: 1. Germline assignment: CDR1 KGHSH and CDR2 LQKENI. This CDR3 contains 16 residues. The CDR3 DNA reads as TGTGCCAGCTCACCACGGCGGGGGGCGAACACCGGGGAGCTGTTTTTT. It codes for CASSPRRGANTGELFF.

The chain is built from TRBV28 and TRBJ2-2; 8 nucleotides line up with TRBD1. The trim removed 3 bases at V and 2 bases at J, leaving 5 bases unmatched. CDR1 and CDR2 (germline): MDHEN, SYDVKM. The CDR3 spans 16 residues. The CDR3: CASSLGTGRNTGELFF. The CDR3 region has the DNA TGTGCCAGCAGTTTGGGGACAGGACGCAACACCGGGGAGCTGTTTTTT.

The CDR3 DNA reads as TGTGCCAGCTCTCGGCCGGGAGAAAGCGAGCAGTACTTC. This codes for CASSRPGESEQYF. The rearrangement joins TRBV6-5 to TRBJ2-7; TRBD2 is a possible D gene (6 bases). V gave up 8 bases and J gave up 6 bases, with 17 bases separating them. Germline CDR1 reads MNHEY; CDR2 reads SVGAGI. The CDR3 is made up of 13 amino acids.

This clone was counted a few times. The chain employs TRBV10-3 and TRBJ2-7; 10 positions agree with TRBD2. CDR1 is ENHRY, CDR2 SYGVKD, per germline. This CDR3 is built from 15 residues. V lost 3 bases and J lost 5; bases outside the gene matches: 7. CDR3 sequence (DNA): TGTGCCATCAGTGAAGTGGCTAGCGGGAGCCACGAGCAGTACTTC. It encodes CAISEVASGSHEQYF.

This chain uses TRBV7-9 with TRBJ1-4; D might be TRBD1 (5 bases). The CDR3 extends over 14 amino acids. In germline, CDR1 is SEHNR, CDR2 FQNEAQ (reference sequence). Trimming shortened V by 5 bases and J by 4 bases, and 11 bases separated the two germline ends. The CDR3 nucleotides are TGTGCCAGCAGCCCTGACAGATATAATGAAAAACTGTTTTTT. Translated: CASSPDRYNEKLFF. Based on the CDR3 plus reference TRBV7-9 and TRBJ1-4, the full variable domain is DTGVSQNPRHKITKRGQNVTFRCDPISEHNRLYWYRQTLGQGPEFLTYFQNEAQLEKSRLLSDRFSAERPKGSFSTLEIQRTEQGDSAMYLCASSPDRYNEKLFFGSGTQLSVL.

The chain recombines TRBV7-6 with TRBJ1-1; a weak D match, TRBD1 (5 bases). V lost 5 bases, J lost 0 bases, and 16 bases lay in between. The CDR3 has 16 residues. In germline, CDR1 is SGHVS, CDR2 FNYEAQ. This chain's CDR3 is CASSKTAGPMNTEAFF. The CDR3 coding sequence is TGTGCCAGCAGCAAAACAGCGGGGCCTATGAACACTGAAGCTTTCTTT.

Here the CDR3 reads CASSLPSVGELFF. In DNA, the CDR3 is TGTGCCAGCAGCTTACCTAGCGTGGGGGAGCTGTTTTTT. The V gene is TRBV5-4, the J gene TRBJ2-2; maybe TRBD2 (6 bases). The V gene's germline CDR1 is SGHNT and CDR2 YYREEE (reference sequence). The CDR3 loop spans 13 amino acids. The V end was cut by 2 bases, the J end by 8 bases, with 10 bases between.

The V gene is TRBV10-3, the J gene TRBJ2-1, with TRBD1 identical over 8 bases. Germline V gives CDR1 ENHRY, CDR2 SYGVKD. V was pared by 10 bases and J by 4 bases, with 12 bases of the junction left unmatched. The CDR3 spans 15 residues. The DNA of the CDR3 is TGTGCCACCACACTCAGGGGGCTCGGGTACAATGAGCAGTTCTTC. Protein product: CATTLRGLGYNEQFF.

This chain links TRBV9 with TRBJ2-3; D might be TRBD2 (5 bases). V lost 0 bases and J lost 6, with 11 bases in between. The CDR3 has 14 amino acids. Germline V lookup: CDR1 SGDLS, CDR2 YYNGEE. The CDR3 loop reads CASSVGGSRDTQYF. The CDR3 DNA reads TGTGCCAGCAGCGTAGGAGGGAGTCGGGATACGCAGTATTTT.

The chain couples TRBV28 to TRBJ1-1; D is unclear. Germline V gene data show CDR1 as MDHEN and CDR2 as SYDVKM. This CDR3 comprises 14 residues. V shed 6 bases and J shed 1 base, with 12 bases lying between them. CDR3 amino acids: CASSGGRRNTEAFF. CDR3 DNA sequence: TGTGCCAGCAGCGGAGGACGGCGGAACACTGAAGCTTTCTTT.

This rearrangement joins TRBV6-5 to TRBJ2-7; 7 bases fit TRBD2. The V gene's germline CDR1 is MNHEY and CDR2 SVGAGI. The V segment lost 8 bases and the J segment 9 bases; nucleotides outside the gene matches: 7. The CDR3 is 11 amino acids. CDR3 protein: CASETRGMQYF. Here the CDR3 DNA reads TGTGCCAGCGAGACGCGGGGGATGCAGTACTTC.